The next 20 T cell receptor beta chains were all read from a single sample in a study of T cells expressing NK-cell markers. TCRdb reanalyzed the 5' RACE reads, giving one entry per CDR3 protein sequence and no DNA. The table for this sample gives approximately 460,000 distinct CDR3 sequences. Sequenced: blood T cells: a sorted CD56 or NKG2C T cell subset, CD4+ or CD8+ T cells, or bulk PBMC T cells (not recorded which). These receptors were collected from a woman between 18 and 70 years old in good health.

The chain recombines TRBV20-1 with TRBJ2-4. The CDR3 is 13 amino acids. Germline CDR1 reads DFQATT; CDR2 reads SNEGSKA (reference sequence). The CDR3 loop reads CSARGGGKNIQYF.

This rearrangement joins TRBV9 to TRBJ1-1; TCRdb reports TRBD1, a call that lacks DNA to check it against. Germline V CDR1 and CDR2: SGDLS, YYNGEE. The CDR3 has 14 amino acids. CDR3 region: CASSVATDRQEAFF.

The V call is TRBV7-8, the J call TRBJ2-5; TCRdb reports TRBD1, a call that lacks DNA to check it against. The germline CDR1 and CDR2 sequences are SGHVS and FQNEAQ. The CDR3 extends over 14 amino acids. CDR3 amino acids: CASKPGATEETQYF.

V usage is TRBV6-5 and J usage is TRBJ2-7; no DNA is available, so the TRBD2 call from TCRdb remains unchecked. Germline assignment: CDR1 MNHEY and CDR2 SVGAGI. This CDR3 contains 15 residues. CDR3 region: CASSLGPRTAYEQYF.

V is TRBV20-1 and J is TRBJ1-1; the TCRdb D gene call, TRBD1, has no DNA to confirm it. This CDR3 is 13 amino acids long. The germline gives CDR1 DFQATT, CDR2 SNEGSKA (reference sequence). CDR3: CSGQGWWDTEAFF.

The chain recombines TRBV5-1 with TRBJ2-3; without DNA, the TCRdb call of TRBD1 cannot be checked. In germline, CDR1 is SGHRS, CDR2 YFSETQ. CDR3 length: 16 amino acids. The CDR3 loop is CASSLAPQGGADTQYF.

The CDR3 is CASSYSGQKNIQYF. The chain joins TRBV6-5 to TRBJ2-4; TCRdb returns TRBD1, unconfirmable since there is no DNA. Germline V lookup: CDR1 MNHEY, CDR2 SVGAGI. The CDR3 runs 14 residues.

The genes are TRBV12-3 or TRBV12-4 and TRBJ1-5. There are 12 residues in the CDR3. Here the CDR3 reads CASSPHGQPQHF.

This chain joins TRBV18 and TRBJ2-1; TCRdb calls TRBD1, which cannot be checked without DNA. The CDR3 is made up of 16 amino acids. Germline loops: CDR1 KGHSH, CDR2 LQKENI. This chain's CDR3 is CASSPPMTGRKSEQFF. The entire variable domain, with the rest obtained from reference TRBV18 and TRBJ2-1, is as follows: NAGVMQNPRHLVRRRGQEARLRCSPMKGHSHVYWYRQLPEEGLKFMVYLQKENIIDESGMPKERFSAEFPKEGPSILRIQQVVRGDSAAYFCASSPPMTGRKSEQFFGPGTRLTVL.

This chain connects TRBV5-6 to TRBJ2-1; TCRdb calls TRBD1, which cannot be checked without DNA. The CDR3 is 16 residues long. Germline V gives CDR1 SGHDT, CDR2 YYEEEE. CDR3 protein: CASTPSDRAYFNEQFF. The full variable domain, with the rest looked up from reference TRBV5-6 and TRBJ2-1, is DAGVTQSPTHLIKTRGQQVTLRCSPKSGHDTVSWYQQALGQGPQFIFQYYEEEERQRGNFPDRFSGHQFPNYSSELNVNALLLGDSALYLCASTPSDRAYFNEQFFGPGTRLTVL.

V gene TRBV15 combines with J gene TRBJ1-6; the D call from TCRdb, TRBD1, cannot be confirmed without DNA. CDR3 length equals 14 residues. Germline CDR1 LNHNV, CDR2 YYDKDF (reference sequence). This chain's CDR3 is CATAFGGENSPLHF.

This chain links TRBV15 with TRBJ2-3; TCRdb outputs TRBD1, but without DNA this stays unchecked. Germline V gene lookup returns CDR1 LNHNV and CDR2 YYDKDF (reference sequence). This CDR3 is built from 14 residues. CDR3: CATSSELGGDTQYF. The full variable domain, with the rest looked up from reference TRBV15 and TRBJ2-3, is DAMVIQNPRYQVTQFGKPVTLSCSQTLNHNVMYWYQQKSSQAPKLLFHYYDKDFNNEADTPDNFQSRRPNTSFCFLDIRSPGLGDTAMYLCATSSELGGDTQYFGPGTRLTVL.

V gene TRBV28 combines with J gene TRBJ1-2; TCRdb's D gene call, TRBD1, goes unchecked for lack of DNA. Germline assignment: CDR1 MDHEN and CDR2 SYDVKM. The CDR3 extends over 15 amino acids. The CDR3 region is CASGLTGSANYGYTF.

This chain connects TRBV19 to TRBJ1-2. The germline gives CDR1 LNHDA, CDR2 SQIVND (reference sequence). The length of the CDR3 is 12 residues. CDR3 region: CASRGANYGYTF.

J is TRBJ2-3 and V is TRBV9. The V gene's germline CDR1 is SGDLS and CDR2 YYNGEE. The CDR3 consists of 13 residues. CDR3 sequence: CASSPLYGDTQYF.

This chain joins TRBV7-9 and TRBJ2-2; the D gene TCRdb calls, TRBD1, cannot be checked with no DNA. The V gene's germline CDR1 is SEHNR and CDR2 FQNEAQ (reference sequence). This CDR3 region has 16 residues. The CDR3 protein is CASSSPLLGGTGELFF.

This rearrangement joins TRBV20-1 to TRBJ1-5. This CDR3 region has 12 residues. Germline CDR1 is DFQATT and CDR2 is SNEGSKA (reference sequence). The CDR3 sequence is CSAVDSDQPQHF.

This CDR3 reads CATSRGGLNEKLFF. The chain combines TRBV15 with TRBJ1-4; TCRdb designates TRBD1, a call that cannot be tested without DNA. CDR1 is LNHNV, CDR2 YYDKDF, per germline (reference sequence). The CDR3 covers 14 residues.

The rearrangement links TRBV7-9 to TRBJ2-5; TCRdb proposes TRBD2, but this gene call is untestable without DNA. The length of the CDR3 is 16 residues. Germline lookup yields CDR1 SEHNR and CDR2 FQNEAQ (reference sequence). This CDR3 is CASSWPRFLGEETQYF.

The chain is built from TRBV7-6 and TRBJ1-3. CDR3 length equals 17 residues. Per the germline V gene, CDR1 is SGHVS and CDR2 is FNYEAQ. CDR3 region: CASSLAPGRATGNTIYF.